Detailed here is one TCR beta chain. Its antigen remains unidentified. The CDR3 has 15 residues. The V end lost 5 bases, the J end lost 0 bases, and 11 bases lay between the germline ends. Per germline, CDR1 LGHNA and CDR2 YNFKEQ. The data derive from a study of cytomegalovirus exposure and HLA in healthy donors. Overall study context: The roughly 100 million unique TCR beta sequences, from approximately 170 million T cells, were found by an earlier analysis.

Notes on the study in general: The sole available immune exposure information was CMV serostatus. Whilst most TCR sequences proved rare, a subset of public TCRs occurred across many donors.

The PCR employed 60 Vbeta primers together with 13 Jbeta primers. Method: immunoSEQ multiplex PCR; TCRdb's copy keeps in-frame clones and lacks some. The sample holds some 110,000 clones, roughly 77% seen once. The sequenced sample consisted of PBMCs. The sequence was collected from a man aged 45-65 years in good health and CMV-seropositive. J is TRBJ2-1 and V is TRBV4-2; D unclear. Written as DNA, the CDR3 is TGTGCCAGCAGCAGCAACTCCGGCTCCTACAATGAGCAGTTCTTC. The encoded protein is CASSSNSGSYNEQFF.